These 16 T cell receptor beta chains were sequenced from one sample in a study of Ad26.COV2.S vaccination and SARS-CoV-2 variants. Profiling relied on immunoSEQ multiplex PCR, and the TCRdb table lists in-frame clones only, not all of them. The sample comprises roughly 510,000 clones, around nine tenths of which are singletons, and 9.5% to 15% rests with the top ten. The treatment was: some 19 received Ad26.COV2.S at low or high dose, single or two shots; roughly five received placebo; per-sample allocation not given. Sampling happened 63 days after the first vaccine or placebo injection. The material sequenced was peripheral blood, taken in a trial of Ad26.COV2.S vaccine versus placebo. All receptors derive from a person between 18 and 65 years old who received the Ad26.COV2.S COVID-19 vaccine or a placebo.

J is TRBJ1-2 and V is TRBV28, with 7 bases lining up with TRBD1. Germline CDR1 MDHEN, CDR2 SYDVKM. The V segment lost 5 bases and the J segment 8 bases; nucleotides outside the gene matches: 11. The CDR3 covers 14 residues. As DNA, the CDR3 is TGTGCCAGCAGTCTTGGGAAAGGGACAGTCGGCTACACCTTC. Amino acids: CASSLGKGTVGYTF.

In this sample, this clone turned up once. The chain combines TRBV28 with TRBJ2-2; 8 nucleotides align to TRBD1. The CDR3 consists of 13 residues. Trimming removed 3 bases from V and 13 bases from J; junction bases left unmatched: 7. Germline CDR1 is MDHEN and CDR2 is SYDVKM. The CDR3 reads CASSFRDRGRLFF. CDR3 DNA sequence: TGTGCCAGCAGTTTCCGAGACAGGGGAAGGCTGTTTTTT.

This chain joins TRBV10-3 and TRBJ2-6; tentatively, D is TRBD2 (6 bases). Per germline, CDR1 ENHRY and CDR2 SYGVKD. The CDR3 runs 15 residues. V lost 10 bases and J 4 bases, leaving 17 bases between the germline ends. This CDR3 reads CATGVSTGGANVLTF. The DNA of the CDR3 is TGTGCCACGGGGGTTTCTACGGGAGGGGCCAACGTCCTGACTTTC.

This chain uses TRBV30 with TRBJ2-7; TRBD1 matches at 11 bases. This CDR3 spans 14 amino acids. CDR1 GTSNPN and CDR2 SVGIG come from the germline V gene (reference sequence). Germline trimming cut 3 bases from V and 2 bases from J; bases unmatched to any gene: 3. This CDR3 is CAWRGTGGAYEQYF. The CDR3 DNA reads as TGTGCCTGGAGAGGGACAGGGGGGGCCTACGAGCAGTACTTC.

The V gene is TRBV28, the J gene TRBJ2-3; D perhaps matches TRBD2 (5 bases). This CDR3 is 13 amino acids long. V was clipped by 3 bases and J by 6 bases, with 10 bases between them. Germline V gives CDR1 MDHEN, CDR2 SYDVKM. As DNA, the CDR3 is TGTGCCAGCAGTTTTACTGGGGAGGATACGCAGTATTTT. Its translation: CASSFTGEDTQYF. The variable domain in full, completed from reference TRBV28 and TRBJ2-3, reads DVKVTQSSRYLVKRTGEKVFLECVQDMDHENMFWYRQDPGLGLRLIYFSYDVKMKEKGDIPEGYSVSREKKERFSLILESASTNQTSMYLCASSFTGEDTQYFGPGTRLTVL.

This clone appeared once. V is TRBV30 and J is TRBJ1-3, with unresolved D. Deletions cut 2 bases from V and 8 bases from J, with 7 bases between. Germline V CDR1 and CDR2: GTSNPN, SVGIG (reference sequence). CDR3 length: 11 residues. The CDR3 loop is CAWSIGDTIYF. The DNA for the CDR3 is TGTGCCTGGAGTATCGGCGACACCATATATTTT. Using reference TRBV30 and TRBJ1-3 for the parts outside the CDR3, the full variable domain is SQTIHQWPATLVQPVGSPLSLECTVEGTSNPNLYWYRQAAGRGLQLLFYSVGIGQISSEVPQNLSASRPQDRQFILSSKKLLLSDSGFYLCAWSIGDTIYFGEGSWLTVV.

This chain links TRBV27 with TRBJ1-4; D ambiguous. With 5 bases removed from V and 4 bases from J, the gap between germline ends came to 8 bases. CDR3 length: 13 amino acids. Germline CDR1 is MNHEY and CDR2 is SMNVEV (reference sequence). DNA of the CDR3: TGTGCCAGCAGTCCCGCGATTAATGAAAAACTGTTTTTT. As protein: CASSPAINEKLFF.

The chain combines TRBV6-2 or TRBV6-3 with TRBJ1-2; the match to TRBD1 covers 10 bases. Germline V gives CDR1 MNHEY, CDR2 SVGEGT. The trim removed 6 bases at V and 0 bases at J, leaving 16 bases unmatched. This CDR3 has 19 residues. The DNA for the CDR3 is TGTGCCAGCAGCCCATTCCGCCGGACAGGGGGTAACTCTAACTATGGCTACACCTTC. The encoded protein is CASSPFRRTGGNSNYGYTF.

For the CDR3, the DNA is TGTGCCTGGAAAGGGGACAGGGGGCAAGAGACCCAGTACTTC. Encoded protein: CAWKGDRGQETQYF. This sequence joins TRBV30 and TRBJ2-5, with 11 bases aligning to TRBD1. The germline CDR1 and CDR2 sequences are GTSNPN and SVGIG (reference sequence). V lost 4 bases, J lost 2 bases, and 3 bases stayed unmatched. The CDR3 covers 14 residues.

The rearrangement uses TRBV7-9 and TRBJ2-1, with 9 bases matching TRBD2. This CDR3 region has 16 residues. Trimming at V came to 5 bases and at J to 4 bases, leaving 9 bases not matched to a gene. CDR1 and CDR2 from the germline V gene are SEHNR and FQNEAQ (reference sequence). CDR3 amino acids: CASSATLAGPYNEQFF. Here the CDR3 DNA reads TGTGCCAGCAGCGCAACCCTAGCGGGGCCTTACAATGAGCAGTTCTTC.

The chain employs TRBV19 and TRBJ1-1; the D gene is possibly TRBD1 (6 bases). This CDR3 has 14 residues. With 7 bases removed from V and 0 bases from J, the gap between germline ends came to 12 bases. The germline V gene has CDR1 LNHDA and CDR2 SQIVND (reference sequence). The CDR3 here is CASISTGMNTEAFF. The CDR3 DNA is TGTGCCAGTATTTCGACAGGAATGAACACTGAAGCTTTCTTT. The full variable domain, rest sourced from reference TRBV19 and TRBJ1-1, is DGGITQSPKYLFRKEGQNVTLSCEQNLNHDAMYWYRQDPGQGLRLIYYSQIVNDFQKGDIAEGYSVSREKKESFPLTVTSAQKNPTAFYLCASISTGMNTEAFFGQGTRLTVV.

This sequence joins TRBV7-2 and TRBJ1-6, with D possibly TRBD1 on 5 matching bases. CDR1 and CDR2 from the germline V gene are SGHTA and FQGNSA. This CDR3 spans 13 amino acids. Trimming cost V 11 bases and J 7 bases, with 15 bases left between them. The CDR3 DNA reads as TGTGCCTCGGGGCAGAAGCGGAATTCACCCCTCCACTTT. Its protein product is CASGQKRNSPLHF.

The chain recombines TRBV9 with TRBJ1-3; unclear D gene. The CDR3 sequence is 13 residues long. CDR1 is SGDLS and CDR2 is YYNGEE in the germline V gene. Trimming shortened V by 5 bases and J by 2 bases, and 8 bases separated the two germline ends. This CDR3 is CASSGGTGNTIYF. The CDR3 DNA follows: TGTGCCAGCAGTGGTGGAACTGGAAACACCATATATTTT. Using reference TRBV9 and TRBJ1-3 for the parts outside the CDR3, the full variable domain is DSGVTQTPKHLITATGQRVTLRCSPRSGDLSVYWYQQSLDQGLQFLIQYYNGEERAKGNILERFSAQQFPDLHSELNLSSLELGDSALYFCASSGGTGNTIYFGEGSWLTVV.

On this clone itself: Other DNA sequences in this specimen translate into the identical CDR3. The chain combines TRBV5-5 with TRBJ1-1, with D unresolved. The germline V gene has CDR1 SGHKS and CDR2 YYEKEE (reference sequence). V lost 2 bases to trimming and J lost 1 base, with 6 bases between them. The CDR3 covers 13 residues. The CDR3, as DNA: TGTGCCAGCAGCTTTACCGGGAACACTGAAGCTTTCTTT. This gives the protein CASSFTGNTEAFF. The full variable domain, in which reference TRBV5-5 and TRBJ1-1 provide the parts outside the CDR3, is DAGVTQSPTHLIKTRGQQVTLRCSPISGHKSVSWYQQVLGQGPQFIFQYYEKEERGRGNFPDRFSARQFPNYSSELNVNALLLGDSALYLCASSFTGNTEAFFGQGTRLTVV.

V is TRBV10-3 and J is TRBJ2-7; D gene uncertain. Germline V lookup: CDR1 ENHRY, CDR2 SYGVKD. The CDR3 has 16 residues. V lost 5 bases and J lost 6, with 23 bases in between. The CDR3 bases are TGTGCCATCAGTCTTATCCCAACCGGGCGCTCATCCGAGCAGTACTTC. Amino acid sequence: CAISLIPTGRSSEQYF.

The chain couples TRBV28 to TRBJ1-4; D ambiguous. Deletions cut 6 bases from V and 0 bases from J, with 17 bases between. This CDR3 spans 17 amino acids. The germline CDR1 and CDR2 sequences are MDHEN and SYDVKM. CDR3 in DNA: TGTGCCAGCAGGTCCCCCATATACAGAGCAACTAATGAAAAACTGTTTTTT. This gives the protein CASRSPIYRATNEKLFF. Full variable domain (remainder filled in from reference TRBV28 and TRBJ1-4): DVKVTQSSRYLVKRTGEKVFLECVQDMDHENMFWYRQDPGLGLRLIYFSYDVKMKEKGDIPEGYSVSREKKERFSLILESASTNQTSMYLCASRSPIYRATNEKLFFGSGTQLSVL.